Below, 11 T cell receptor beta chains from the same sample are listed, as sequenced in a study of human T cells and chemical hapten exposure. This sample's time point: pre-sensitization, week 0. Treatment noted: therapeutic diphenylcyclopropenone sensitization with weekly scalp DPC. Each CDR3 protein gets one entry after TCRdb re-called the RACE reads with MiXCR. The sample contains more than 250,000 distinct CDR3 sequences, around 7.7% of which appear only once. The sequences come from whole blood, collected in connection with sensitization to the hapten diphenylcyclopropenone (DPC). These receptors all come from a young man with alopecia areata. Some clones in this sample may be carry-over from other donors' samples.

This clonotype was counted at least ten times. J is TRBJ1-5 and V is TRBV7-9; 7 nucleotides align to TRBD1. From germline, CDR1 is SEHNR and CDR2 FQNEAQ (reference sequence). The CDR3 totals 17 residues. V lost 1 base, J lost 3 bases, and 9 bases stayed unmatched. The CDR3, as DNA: TGTGCCAGCAGCTTAGGTCGGCAGGGGGTTATCAATCAGCCCCAGCATTTT. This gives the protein CASSLGRQGVINQPQHF.

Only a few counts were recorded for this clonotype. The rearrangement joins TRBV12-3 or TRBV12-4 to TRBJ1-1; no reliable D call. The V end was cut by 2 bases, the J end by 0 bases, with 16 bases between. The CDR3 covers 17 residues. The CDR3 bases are TGTGCCAGCAGTTTAAAACTTCGGACTTTCATGAACACTGAAGCTTTCTTT. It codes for CASSLKLRTFMNTEAFF.

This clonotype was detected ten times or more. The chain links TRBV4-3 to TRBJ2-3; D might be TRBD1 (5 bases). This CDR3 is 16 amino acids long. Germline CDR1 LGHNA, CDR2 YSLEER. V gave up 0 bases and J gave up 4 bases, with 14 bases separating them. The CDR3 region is CASSQDRQGGPDTQYF. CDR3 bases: TGCGCCAGCAGCCAAGATCGGCAGGGTGGTCCAGATACGCAGTATTTT.

The CDR3 sequence: CASSLVGRDGTGELFF. In DNA, the CDR3 is TGTGCCAGCAGCTTAGTCGGCAGGGACGGCACCGGGGAGCTGTTTTTT. The V call is TRBV7-9, the J call TRBJ2-2; D is possibly TRBD1 or TRBD2 (5 bases each). Germline CDR1 SEHNR, CDR2 FQNEAQ (reference sequence). Trimming cost V 1 base and J 4 bases, with 13 bases left between them. This CDR3 has 16 amino acids.

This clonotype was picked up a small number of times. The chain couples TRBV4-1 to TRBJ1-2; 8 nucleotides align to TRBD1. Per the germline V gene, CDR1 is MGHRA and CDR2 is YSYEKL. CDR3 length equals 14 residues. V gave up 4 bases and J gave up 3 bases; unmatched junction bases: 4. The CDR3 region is CASSRAGGHYGYTF. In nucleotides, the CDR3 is TGCGCCAGCAGCCGCGCAGGGGGCCACTATGGCTACACCTTC.

CDR3 region: CATLQGTYEQYF. CDR3 in DNA: TGTGCCACCCTACAGGGGACCTACGAGCAGTACTTC. The chain recombines TRBV25-1 with TRBJ2-7; the match to TRBD1 covers 7 bases. Germline values: CDR1 MGHDK, CDR2 SYGVNS. V lost 10 bases, J lost 2 bases, and 5 bases stayed unmatched. This CDR3 is 12 amino acids long.

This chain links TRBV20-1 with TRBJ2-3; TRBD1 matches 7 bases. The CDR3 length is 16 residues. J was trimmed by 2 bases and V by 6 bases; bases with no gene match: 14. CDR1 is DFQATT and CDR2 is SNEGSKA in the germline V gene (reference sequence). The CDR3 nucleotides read TGCAGTGCATCCGGGGAAAAGGGGGCCTTCACAGATACGCAGTATTTT. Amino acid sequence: CSASGEKGAFTDTQYF.

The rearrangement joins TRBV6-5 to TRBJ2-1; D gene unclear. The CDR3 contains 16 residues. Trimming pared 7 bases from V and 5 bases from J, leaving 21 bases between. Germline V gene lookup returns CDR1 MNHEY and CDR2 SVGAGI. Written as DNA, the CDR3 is TGTGCCAGCACCAAAGCCCATTTAGTCAGAAACAATGAGCAGTTCTTC. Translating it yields CASTKAHLVRNNEQFF.

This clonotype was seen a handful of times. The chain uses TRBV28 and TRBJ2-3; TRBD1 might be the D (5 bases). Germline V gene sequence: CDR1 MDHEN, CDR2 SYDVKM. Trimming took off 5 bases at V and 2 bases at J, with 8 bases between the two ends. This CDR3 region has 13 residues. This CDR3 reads CASSPTATDTQYF. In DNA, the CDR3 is TGTGCCAGCAGTCCGACAGCCACAGATACGCAGTATTTT.

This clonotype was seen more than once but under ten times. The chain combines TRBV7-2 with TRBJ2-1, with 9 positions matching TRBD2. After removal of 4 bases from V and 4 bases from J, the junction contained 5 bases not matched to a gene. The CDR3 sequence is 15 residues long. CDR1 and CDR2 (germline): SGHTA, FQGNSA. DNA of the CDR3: TGTGCCAGCAGCTCTAGCGGGGAACTATACAATGAGCAGTTCTTC. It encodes CASSSSGELYNEQFF.

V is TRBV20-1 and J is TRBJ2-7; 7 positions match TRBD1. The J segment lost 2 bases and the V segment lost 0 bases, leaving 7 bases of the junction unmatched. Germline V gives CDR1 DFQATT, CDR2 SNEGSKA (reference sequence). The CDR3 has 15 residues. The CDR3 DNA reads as TGCAGTGCTAGAGAAAATCGACAGGGTGCCTACGAGCAGTACTTC. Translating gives CSARENRQGAYEQYF.